The clone carrying this T cell receptor (beta chain) was recorded only once. Its antigen is still unknown. This entry belongs to a study of regulatory and conventional T cells in RAG deficiency. Looked up from germline, CDR1 is MDHEN and CDR2 is SYDVKM. This CDR3 spans 17 amino acids. The junction had 8 bases not matched to a gene; V was cut back by 4 bases and J by 4 bases. Study results and caveats: Patient subsets had shorter CDR3s; Omenn Treg-Tconv overlap exceeded 80%.

Clones were read by immunoSEQ multiplex PCR, and TCRdb kept only the in-frame ones, dropping some. The data show some 35,000 clones, 60% to 85% seen once. Conventional CD4+ T cells were sorted from blood as CD25-low CD127-high cells. In addition, the sample was reused for a study of regulatory T cells. As that report states: Primers: 52 TRBV forward and 13 TRBJ reverse.

The chain employs TRBV28 and TRBJ2-5; TRBD2 matches at 14 bases. The specimen was CD4+ effector T cells sorted from blood. The clonotype originates from a human donor in good health. CDR3 DNA sequence: TGTGCCAGCAGTTCGGCGGGACTAGCGGGGGTCCCAGAGACCCAGTACTTC. Translation: CASSSAGLAGVPETQYF. Looking up the rest from reference TRBV28 and TRBJ2-5 gives the full variable domain: DVKVTQSSRYLVKRTGEKVFLECVQDMDHENMFWYRQDPGLGLRLIYFSYDVKMKEKGDIPEGYSVSREKKERFSLILESASTNQTSMYLCASSSAGLAGVPETQYFGPGTRLLVL.